This T cell receptor beta chain was sequenced during a study of OX40 agonist ivuxolimab in advanced cancers. Study context: Patients with hepatocellular carcinoma, melanoma, renal cell or head and neck cancer made up the dose-escalation patients. Among those enrolled, mean age was roughly 55 years (range about 23 to 85) and about 79% were male.

Generated by immunoSEQ multiplex PCR, the TCRdb table keeps only in-frame clones and is missing some. The sample has fewer than 95,000 clones; under 95% are singletons. Trimming pared 5 bases from V and 1 base from J, leaving 17 bases between. This CDR3 region has 16 residues. The germline CDR1 and CDR2 sequences are SGHAT and FQNNGV. This sequence originates from an adult with an advanced solid tumor such as melanoma, head and neck, liver or kidney cancer. The chain recombines TRBV11-2 with TRBJ1-1; the D gene is possibly TRBD1 (6 bases). Specimen: CD4+ or CD8+ T cells sorted from blood, collected in a trial of the OX40 agonist ivuxolimab. CDR3: CASSRAGGEGNTEAFF. CDR3 nucleotides: TGTGCCAGCAGCCGCGCGGGGGGCGAAGGGAACACTGAAGCTTTCTTT.